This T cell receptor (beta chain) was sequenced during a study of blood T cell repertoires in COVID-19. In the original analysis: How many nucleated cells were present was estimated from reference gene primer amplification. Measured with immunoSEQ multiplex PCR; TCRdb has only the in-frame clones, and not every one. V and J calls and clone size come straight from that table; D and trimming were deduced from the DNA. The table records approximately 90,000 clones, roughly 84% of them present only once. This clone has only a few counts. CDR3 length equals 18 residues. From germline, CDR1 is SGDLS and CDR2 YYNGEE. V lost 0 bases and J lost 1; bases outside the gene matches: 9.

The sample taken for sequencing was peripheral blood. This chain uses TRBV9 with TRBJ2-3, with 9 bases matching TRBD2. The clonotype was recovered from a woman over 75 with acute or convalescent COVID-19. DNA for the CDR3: TGTGCCAGCAGCGTAGGGGGGGGACTAGCCCCTCGCACAGATACGCAGTATTTT. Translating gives CASSVGGGLAPRTDTQYF.